This note documents a single T cell receptor beta chain sequence. Germline V gene sequence: CDR1 SGHDT, CDR2 YYEEEE. This CDR3 is 15 amino acids long. Losses at the gene ends were 0 bases for V and 3 bases for J; bases not matched to a gene: 4. The record originates from a study of T-cell memory formation after mild COVID-19. Amplification by 5'RACE using constant-segment primers produced TCR alpha and TCR beta cDNA libraries that carried sample barcodes and UMIs. TCRdb reprocessed the 5' RACE reads with MiXCR, giving one entry per CDR3 protein. Of roughly 260,000 distinct CDR3 sequences in the sample, less than 20% were seen once.

Material for sequencing was PBMCs or a T cell subset sorted from them (not recorded which). This TCR was recovered from a man aged 18 to 35 who had mild COVID-19 (a few samples of this study predate the infection). Cell type and time point are not known. The chain has TRBV5-6 and TRBJ2-7; 9 bases line up with TRBD1. The CDR3, as DNA: TGTGCCAGCAGCTTGGCCCCGGGACAGGGCTACGAGCAGTACTTC. The encoded protein is CASSLAPGQGYEQYF.